These 27 T cell receptor beta chains originate from one sample sequenced in a study of blood T cell repertoires in COVID-19. Only in-frame clones appear in the TCRdb table, and some are missing; sequencing was by immunoSEQ multiplex PCR. The table lists fewer than 150,000 clones, around three quarters of them singletons. Sequenced material: peripheral blood. The receptors here all came from a human donor in a cohort sampled during active COVID-19.

Worth noting for this clone: The junction departs from the called germline gene at one end, perhaps through a read error. V gene TRBV5-1 combines with J gene TRBJ2-1; D unresolved. The CDR3 has 11 amino acids. CDR1 is SGHRS and CDR2 is YFSETQ in the germline V gene. CDR3 in DNA: TGCGCCAGCAGCTCCAACAATGAGCAGTTCTTC. Amino acid sequence: CASSSNNEQFF.

The rearrangement joins TRBV2 to TRBJ2-3; 11 bases align to TRBD2. This CDR3 has 18 residues. After removal of 5 bases from V and 0 bases from J, the junction contained 10 bases not matched to a gene. Germline loops: CDR1 SNHLY, CDR2 FYNNEI. The CDR3 loop reads CASSFGASGGPSTDTQYF. The CDR3 coding sequence is TGTGCCAGCAGTTTCGGGGCTAGCGGGGGGCCCAGCACAGATACGCAGTATTTT.

This chain joins TRBV11-2 and TRBJ1-1; D is unclear. The V end lost 2 bases, the J end lost 0 bases, and 7 bases lay between the germline ends. The germline gives CDR1 SGHAT, CDR2 FQNNGV. CDR3 length: 14 residues. The CDR3 is CASSLQLMNTEAFF. The CDR3 DNA reads as TGTGCCAGCAGCTTACAACTGATGAACACTGAAGCTTTCTTT.

This chain connects TRBV7-8 to TRBJ1-1; D might be TRBD1 (6 bases). Germline V gene data show CDR1 as SGHVS and CDR2 as FQNEAQ. V lost 5 bases and J 1 base, leaving 11 bases between the germline ends. The CDR3 spans 14 residues. The CDR3 nucleotides are TGTGCCAGCAGCCTCGGGACATGGAACACTGAAGCTTTCTTT. Amino acids: CASSLGTWNTEAFF.

This chain joins TRBV2 and TRBJ2-7; the D is unclear. CDR1 is SNHLY, CDR2 FYNNEI, per germline. Trimming removed 4 bases at V and 3 bases at J, with 10 bases between. The CDR3 sequence is 13 residues long. The CDR3 protein is CASSGTELYEQYF. The DNA for the CDR3 is TGTGCCAGCAGTGGAACAGAGCTCTACGAGCAGTACTTC.

The chain is built from TRBV11-2 and TRBJ2-7; possible D gene TRBD1, 6 bases. V was pared by 8 bases and J by 2 bases, with 13 bases between. The CDR3 is made up of 13 amino acids. In germline, CDR1 is SGHAT, CDR2 FQNNGV. The CDR3 region has the DNA TGTGCCAGCGGCAACAGGGATACCTACGAGCAGTACTTC. Translation gives CASGNRDTYEQYF.

The chain combines TRBV9 with TRBJ1-1; D remains unclear. CDR1 and CDR2 from the germline V gene are SGDLS and YYNGEE. CDR3 length: 15 residues. V lost 2 bases and J 2 bases, leaving 13 bases between the germline ends. CDR3 loop: CASSVNSAFNTEAFF. The CDR3 DNA is TGTGCCAGCAGCGTTAATAGCGCTTTCAACACTGAAGCTTTCTTT.

The sample holds many counts of this clone. The CDR3 reads CASSFLSGEGSGNTIYF. Here the CDR3 DNA reads TGTGCCAGCAGCTTTTTGTCAGGGGAAGGCTCTGGAAACACCATATATTTT. The chain uses TRBV13 and TRBJ1-3; a possible D gene is TRBD1 (6 bases). The CDR3 covers 17 residues. V gave up 3 bases and J gave up 0 bases, with 15 bases separating them. The germline CDR1 and CDR2 sequences are PRHDT and FYEKMQ (reference sequence).

The chain carries TRBV15 and TRBJ2-7, with a weak D call TRBD2 (5 bases). Trimming pared 0 bases from V and 4 bases from J, leaving 13 bases between. The CDR3 covers 15 residues. Germline CDR1 is LNHNV and CDR2 is YYDKDF (reference sequence). The CDR3 protein is CATSREAGPTYEQYF. CDR3 DNA sequence: TGTGCCACCAGCAGAGAGGCGGGTCCGACTTACGAGCAGTACTTC.

This clone was detected many times. This sequence joins TRBV4-1 and TRBJ1-2, with D possibly matching TRBD1 (6 bases). Trimming removed 3 bases from V and 6 bases from J, with 14 bases in between. The CDR3 length is 14 residues. CDR1 is MGHRA and CDR2 is YSYEKL in the germline V gene. The CDR3 DNA sequence: TGCGCCAGCAGCCAGGCCAGGGGAGTCGATGGCTACACCTTC. This codes for CASSQARGVDGYTF.

The chain carries TRBV11-1 and TRBJ2-7, with TRBD2 matching over 12 bases. The CDR3 contains 16 residues. V lost 3 bases to trimming and J lost 5 bases; unmatched junction nucleotides: 8. Per germline, CDR1 SGHAT and CDR2 FQDESV (reference sequence). The CDR3 nucleotides read TGTGCCAGCAGCTTGATGACTAGCGGGGGAATTGACGAGCAGTACTTC. The encoded protein is CASSLMTSGGIDEQYF.

The CDR3 sequence: CASSPQDSTYEQYF. DNA for the CDR3: TGTGCCAGCAGCCCGCAGGACTCTACCTACGAGCAGTACTTC. The rearrangement uses TRBV7-6 and TRBJ2-7, with D perhaps TRBD2 (5 bases). CDR3 length: 14 residues. Between the trimmed V and J ends, which lost 5 bases and 2 bases, there was a span of 13 bases. Germline-derived CDR1 and CDR2 are SGHVS and FNYEAQ.

The CDR3 loop reads CASSDSGESYNEQFF. Here the CDR3 DNA reads TGTGCCAGCAGTGATAGCGGGGAATCCTACAATGAGCAGTTCTTC. The rearrangement uses TRBV6-6 and TRBJ2-1; 8 bases map to TRBD2. This CDR3 comprises 15 residues. The J segment lost 1 base and the V segment lost 5 bases, leaving 4 bases of the junction unmatched. The germline V gene encodes CDR1 MNHNY and CDR2 SVGAGI (reference sequence).

V and J are TRBV6-5 and TRBJ2-6; a weak D match, TRBD2 (6 bases). V lost 6 bases to trimming and J lost 0 bases, with 9 bases between them. The CDR3 consists of 15 residues. Germline V lookup: CDR1 MNHEY, CDR2 SVGAGI. Written as DNA, the CDR3 is TGTGCCAGCAGATCCGGGAGCTCTGGGGCCAACGTCCTGACTTTC. It codes for CASRSGSSGANVLTF.

The rearrangement uses TRBV6-5 and TRBJ1-2, with D unresolved. V lost 2 bases and J 7 bases, leaving 17 bases between the germline ends. Germline assignment: CDR1 MNHEY and CDR2 SVGAGI. CDR3 length: 15 residues. CDR3 DNA: TGTGCCAGCAGTTACGATCATTGGGCAGTAAGTGGCTACACCTTC. The encoded protein is CASSYDHWAVSGYTF.

This clone was counted a single time. The rearrangement joins TRBV2 to TRBJ2-5; tentatively, D is TRBD1 (6 bases). CDR3 size: 13 residues. Between the trimmed V and J ends, which lost 9 bases and 0 bases, there was a span of 11 bases. Germline V gene lookup returns CDR1 SNHLY and CDR2 FYNNEI. The CDR3 DNA reads as TGTGCCAGTTCCCGGGACAACCAAGAGACCCAGTACTTC. It yields the protein CASSRDNQETQYF.

This rearrangement joins TRBV6-5 to TRBJ2-7; 7 bases fit TRBD1. This CDR3 contains 15 residues. V lost 2 bases, J lost 3 bases, and 7 bases stayed unmatched. Looked up from germline, CDR1 is MNHEY and CDR2 is SVGAGI. The CDR3 bases are TGTGCCAGCAGTTACCGCCGGGACAGATACTACGAGCAGTACTTC. Amino acid sequence: CASSYRRDRYYEQYF.

This rearrangement joins TRBV5-4 to TRBJ1-6, with 11 nucleotides matching TRBD1. This CDR3 contains 14 residues. Losses at the gene ends were 9 bases for V and 9 bases for J; bases not matched to a gene: 8. Germline V CDR1 and CDR2: SGHNT, YYREEE (reference sequence). CDR3 amino acids: CATRTGGQSSPLHF. DNA for the CDR3: TGTGCCACCCGGACAGGGGGCCAGAGTTCACCCCTCCACTTT.

The gene calls are TRBV6-5 and TRBJ1-6; no definite D call. CDR1 and CDR2 from the germline V gene are MNHEY and SVGAGI. The CDR3 covers 13 residues. Trimming took off 8 bases at V and 10 bases at J, with 15 bases between the two ends. The CDR3 loop is CASLHTARSPLHF. CDR3 in DNA: TGTGCCAGCCTCCACACAGCCAGGTCACCCCTCCACTTT.

This clone showed up just once. The chain employs TRBV19 and TRBJ1-1; 7 positions agree with TRBD1. The CDR3 has 15 residues. V lost 7 bases, J lost 0 bases, and 8 bases stayed unmatched. In germline, CDR1 is LNHDA, CDR2 SQIVND (reference sequence). The CDR3 spells CASTRQGGMNTEAFF. CDR3 in DNA: TGTGCCAGTACAAGACAGGGAGGAATGAACACTGAAGCTTTCTTT.

This clone was counted a few times. The chain carries TRBV7-8 and TRBJ1-1, with a weak D call TRBD1 (5 bases). Germline V gene lookup returns CDR1 SGHVS and CDR2 FQNEAQ. The V end lost 5 bases, the J end lost 1 base, and 11 bases lay between the germline ends. This CDR3 is built from 14 residues. The CDR3 DNA reads TGTGCCAGCAGCCGAGTGACAGCGAACACTGAAGCTTTCTTT. Amino acid sequence: CASSRVTANTEAFF.

The gene calls are TRBV11-1 and TRBJ2-3; TRBD1 matches 8 bases. V was clipped by 5 bases and J by 2 bases; unmatched bases: 6. Germline V gene data show CDR1 as SGHAT and CDR2 as FQDESV (reference sequence). The CDR3 has 15 residues. The CDR3 DNA reads as TGTGCCAGCAGCCCGGACAGGGAATTCACAGATACGCAGTATTTT. Its protein is CASSPDREFTDTQYF.

The J gene is TRBJ1-2, the V gene TRBV27; TRBD1 might be the D (6 bases). Trimming shortened V by 8 bases and J by 9 bases, and 19 bases separated the two germline ends. Germline V lookup: CDR1 MNHEY, CDR2 SMNVEV (reference sequence). The CDR3 sequence is 13 residues long. CDR3 in DNA: TGTGCCAGCTCTCCCTCAGGGGCAATAAGCTACACCTTC. Amino acids: CASSPSGAISYTF.

A note on this clone: One end of the junction is discordant with germline, which a read error may explain. V is TRBV6-2 or TRBV6-3 and J is TRBJ1-5; D perhaps matches TRBD1 (6 bases). The germline V gene encodes CDR1 MNHEY and CDR2 SVGEGT. The CDR3 loop spans 16 amino acids. The CDR3 nucleotides are TGTGCCAGCAGTCTCTTTCGGACAGCGATCAATCATCCCCAGCATTTT. This encodes CASSLFRTAINHPQHF.

V and J are TRBV27 and TRBJ1-5; 12 nucleotides align to TRBD1. This CDR3 is built from 18 residues. CDR1 is MNHEY and CDR2 is SMNVEV in the germline V gene (reference sequence). The J segment lost 4 bases and the V segment lost 1 base, leaving 8 bases of the junction unmatched. The CDR3 sequence: CASSLYPRDRGQNQPQHF. CDR3 sequence (DNA): TGTGCCAGCAGTTTATACCCCCGGGACAGGGGGCAAAATCAGCCCCAGCATTTT.

A note on this clone: One end of the junction fails to match germline, which may point to a read error. This sequence joins TRBV10-2 and TRBJ2-5, with TRBD2 matching over 11 bases. The CDR3 runs 16 residues. Germline CDR1 reads WSHSY; CDR2 reads SAAADI. The chain's CDR3 is CVSSPYSGGAEETQYF. For the CDR3, the DNA is TGCGTCAGCAGCCCCTATAGCGGGGGGGCCGAGGAGACCCAGTACTTC.

V usage is TRBV4-2 and J usage is TRBJ2-1; D ambiguous. The CDR3 is 16 amino acids. CDR1 LGHNA and CDR2 YNFKEQ come from the germline V gene. Trimming removed 5 bases at V and 9 bases at J, with 23 bases between. In DNA form, the CDR3 reads TGTGCCAGCAGCTCAATCCCCAGCGCGGCCTACGGTGAGCAGTTCTTC. Translation gives CASSSIPSAAYGEQFF.